These T cell receptor beta chains were read from a single sample in a study of T cell repertoires in ileal Crohn's disease. Using immunoSEQ multiplex PCR, the repertoire was profiled, and TCRdb retains in-frame clones only, with some absent. The sample contains fewer than 20,000 clones, 60% of which appear only once. Sequenced material: ileal tissue. Receptor source: an adult with Crohn's disease. Both conserved end residues are part of each CDR3. Each record gives: J gene, clone size, V gene, D gene, CDR3 DNA, CDR3 protein. The D gene is left open where the match is weak. Clone size is stated in some rows and not others, as once, few, many or a class when expanded.

TRBJ1-1 . TRBV27 . TGTGCCAGCAGTCCAGGGTTTGCGAGCACTGAAGCTTTCTTT CASSPGFASTEAFF
TRBJ2-2 few TRBV7-7 . TGTGCTAGCAGCTTAACAGCCGCGAACACCGGGGAGCTGTTTTTT CASSLTAANTGELFF
TRBJ2-7 medium-sized TRBV5-4 . TGTGCCAGCAGCTTGGGAGGAGCGTTCGAGCAGTACTTC CASSLGGAFEQYF
TRBJ2-6 . TRBV6-1 . TGTGCCAGCAGGGCCCAGGGGTCTGGGGCCAACGTCCTGACTTTC CASRAQGSGANVLTF
TRBJ2-2 medium-sized TRBV5-4 TRBD1 TGTGCCAGCAGCTACTACAGGGGAACCGGGGAGCTGTTTTTT CASSYYRGTGELFF
TRBJ1-1 once TRBV18 . TGTGCCAGCTCACCACCGAACGGGATTATTGGAACTGAAGCTTTCTTT CASSPPNGIIGTEAFF
TRBJ1-4 . TRBV6-1 TRBD1 TGTGCCAGCAGTGTGGGGCAGGGGGTCGAAAAACTGTTTTTT CASSVGQGVEKLFF
TRBJ2-3 . TRBV30 . TGTGCCTGGAGTGTACGGCAGGGGACAGATACGCAGTATTTT CAWSVRQGTDTQYF
TRBJ1-2 . TRBV7-9 . TGTGCCAGCAGCTTAGCTGGGGCCCATGGCTACACCTTC CASSLAGAHGYTF
TRBJ1-2 . TRBV14 . TGTGCCAGCAGCCAGACAAAGGGGAAGAATAACTATGGCTACACCTTC CASSQTKGKNNYGYTF
TRBJ2-3 . TRBV13 TRBD2 TGTGCCAGCAGCCCCTACGCTAGCGGGAGACCAGATACGCAGTATTTT CASSPYASGRPDTQYF
TRBJ1-1 few TRBV6-5 . TGTGCCAGCAGTTACGAGGGCGGCTCTGAAGCTTTCTTT CASSYEGGSEAFF
TRBJ1-2 . TRBV7-2 . TGTGCCGGCAGCTTACGCCAGTTCTATGGCTACACCTTC CAGSLRQFYGYTF
TRBJ1-2 . TRBV7-8 TRBD1 TGTGCCAGCAGCCTTACCGGGACAGGGGGTTATGGCTACACCTTC CASSLTGTGGYGYTF
TRBJ2-7 few TRBV9 TRBD1 TGTGCCAGCAGCGGACAGGGGGCCTACGAGCAGTACTTC CASSGQGAYEQYF
TRBJ2-2 . TRBV6-1 . TGTGCCAGCAGTGAACGGGAGACCGGGGAGCTGTTTTTT CASSERETGELFF
TRBJ1-5 once TRBV7-2 . TGTGCCAGCAGCTTAGATGGACATAGCAATCAGCCCCAGCATTTT CASSLDGHSNQPQHF
TRBJ2-2 . TRBV29-1 TRBD1 TGCAGCGCTCGTGATCCGACAGGGGGGGACACCGGGGAGCTGTTTTTT CSARDPTGGDTGELFF
TRBJ2-5 few TRBV6-4 TRBD2 TGTGCCAGCAAATCACTAGCGGATAGCCAAGAGACCCAGTACTTC CASKSLADSQETQYF
TRBJ2-3 once TRBV27 TRBD2 TGTGCCAGCGCTGCCCGGGAGGCGAGCACAGATACGCAGTATTTT CASAAREASTDTQYF
TRBJ2-1 few TRBV2 . . CASSTSGGYYNEQFF
TRBJ1-5 few TRBV18 . TGTGCCAGCTCACCATCCGACAGCTTTAATCAGCCCCAGCATTTT CASSPSDSFNQPQHF
TRBJ1-2 . TRBV6-1 TRBD1 TGTGCCAGCAGTGAGTCAGGGGGCGCCTCCTATGGCTACACCTTC CASSESGGASYGYTF
TRBJ2-7 . TRBV6-1 . TGTGCCAGCTCTGGGAGGAGCTCCTACGAGCAGTACTTC CASSGRSSYEQYF
TRBJ1-2 . TRBV28 . TGTGCCAGCAGTTTAAGTACGCGCGGCTACACCTTC CASSLSTRGYTF
TRBJ2-7 . TRBV14 TRBD1 TGTGCCAGCAGCGCAAACAGGGGCTACGAGCAGTACTTC CASSANRGYEQYF
TRBJ2-5 few TRBV7-2 TRBD2 TGTGCCAGCAGCTCCGTCCTGATTAGCGGGAGCGAGACCCAGTACTTC CASSSVLISGSETQYF
TRBJ2-7 . TRBV29-1 TRBD2 TGCAGCGTTGATGGGCTAGCGGGAGTAGGTTCCTACGAGCAGTACTTC CSVDGLAGVGSYEQYF
TRBJ1-2 . TRBV19 . TGTGCCAGTAGTATAGGTAGGAGGGACCGGAACCCTAACTATGGCTACACCTTC CASSIGRRDRNPNYGYTF
TRBJ2-7 few TRBV7-2 TRBD2 TGTGCCAGCAGCTCACCGGGACGCGGGGGCGAGCAGTACTTC CASSSPGRGGEQYF
TRBJ2-5 . TRBV19 TRBD2 TGTGCCAGTAGTAGGGGACTAGCGGGAGTTGGAGAGACCCAGTACTTC CASSRGLAGVGETQYF
TRBJ2-3 few TRBV25-1 TRBD2 TGTGCCAGCAGTAGGGGACTAGTTTTCGGCACAGATACGCAGTATTTT CASSRGLVFGTDTQYF
TRBJ2-6 few TRBV29-1 . TGCAGCGTTCAGGGCAGTGGGGCCAACGTCCTGACTTTC CSVQGSGANVLTF
TRBJ2-5 . TRBV7-2 TRBD2 TGTGCCAGCGGAGCGGGGCGGGTTGTTCGAGAGACCCAGTACTTC CASGAGRVVRETQYF
TRBJ2-3 . TRBV18 TRBD2 TGTGCCAGCTCACCAGCCCCAGGGCGGGAGGGTCCAGATACGCAGTATTTT CASSPAPGREGPDTQYF
TRBJ2-7 . TRBV10-3 TRBD2 TGTGCCATCAGTGACTTAGCCACTAGCGGGAGGGTTCCGAGACCCTACGAGCAGTACTTC CAISDLATSGRVPRPYEQYF
TRBJ2-7 . TRBV6-5 . TGTGCCAGCAGTTCCCGGACTCAACTAGGGGAGCAGTACTTC CASSSRTQLGEQYF
TRBJ2-6 . TRBV5-8 TRBD1 TGTGCCAGCAGCCATCCCAAGAGACAGGGCTCTGGGGCCAACGTCCTGACTTTC CASSHPKRQGSGANVLTF
TRBJ1-1 . TRBV27 . TGTGCCAGCAGCCGCACACAGGGGAACACTGAAGCTTTCTTT CASSRTQGNTEAFF